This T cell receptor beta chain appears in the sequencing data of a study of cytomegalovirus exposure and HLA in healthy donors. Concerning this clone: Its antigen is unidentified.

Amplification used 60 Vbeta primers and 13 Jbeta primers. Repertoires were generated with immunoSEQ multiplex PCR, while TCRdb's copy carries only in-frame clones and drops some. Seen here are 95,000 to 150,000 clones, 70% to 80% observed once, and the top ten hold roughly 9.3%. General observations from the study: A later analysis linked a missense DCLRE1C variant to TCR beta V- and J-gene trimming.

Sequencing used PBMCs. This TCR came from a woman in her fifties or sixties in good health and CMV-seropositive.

The CDR3 sequence: CASSTLTGANTEAFF. CDR3 nucleotides: TGCGCCAGCAGCACTCTGACAGGGGCGAACACTGAAGCTTTCTTT. V gene TRBV4-3 combines with J gene TRBJ1-1; the match to TRBD1 covers 8 bases. CDR1 LGHNA and CDR2 YSLEER come from the germline V gene. CDR3 length: 15 residues. Unmatched junction bases numbered 6, after V lost 5 bases and J lost 1 base.